The 17 T cell receptor beta chains in this list originate from one sample, sequenced in a study of T cell changes during pregnancy in multiple sclerosis. The method was immunoSEQ multiplex PCR; TCRdb's version includes in-frame clones alone and lacks a portion of them. The sample consists of under 30,000 clones, 85% to 95% of them appearing once. Sample: CD4+ T cells from peripheral blood mononuclear cells, taken after pregnancy. These receptor sequences come from a female donor with multiple sclerosis, enrolled in a pregnancy study.

The chain combines TRBV5-1 with TRBJ1-1; perhaps TRBD1 as D (6 bases). CDR1 and CDR2 from the germline V gene are SGHRS and YFSETQ. The CDR3 is 16 residues long. The germline V and J ends were trimmed by 4 bases and 4 bases, with 20 bases remaining between them. The CDR3 here is CASSPLDRTSGTEAFF. The CDR3 nucleotides are TGCGCCAGCAGCCCTCTTGACAGGACATCTGGCACTGAAGCTTTCTTT.

The chain recombines TRBV25-1 with TRBJ2-1, with D possibly being TRBD2 (6 bases). This CDR3 has 15 residues. In germline, CDR1 is MGHDK, CDR2 SYGVNS. Trimming cost V 0 bases and J 1 base, with 7 bases left between them. The CDR3 sequence: CASSEYAGSYNEQFF. CDR3 in DNA: TGTGCCAGCAGTGAATATGCGGGGTCCTACAATGAGCAGTTCTTC.

The chain is built from TRBV7-9 and TRBJ1-1; D might be TRBD1 (5 bases). There are 14 residues in the CDR3. In germline, CDR1 is SEHNR, CDR2 FQNEAQ (reference sequence). The V end was cut by 5 bases, the J end by 1 base, with 11 bases between. The CDR3: CASSPDSQNTEAFF. DNA for the CDR3: TGTGCCAGCAGCCCCGACAGCCAGAACACTGAAGCTTTCTTT. The full variable domain, its missing parts supplied by reference TRBV7-9 and TRBJ1-1, is DTGVSQNPRHKITKRGQNVTFRCDPISEHNRLYWYRQTLGQGPEFLTYFQNEAQLEKSRLLSDRFSAERPKGSFSTLEIQRTEQGDSAMYLCASSPDSQNTEAFFGQGTRLTVV.

V is TRBV6-5 and J is TRBJ1-3, with a weak D call TRBD1 (6 bases). This CDR3 contains 14 residues. CDR1 is MNHEY, CDR2 SVGAGI, per germline. V was shortened by 5 bases and J by 7 bases, with 15 bases between the two germline ends. The CDR3 loop is CASSIGQPVNTIYF. CDR3 in DNA: TGTGCCAGCAGTATAGGACAGCCGGTGAACACCATATATTTT.

The gene calls are TRBV25-1 and TRBJ2-3; 7 bases fit TRBD1. This CDR3 is built from 15 residues. Germline V gene sequence: CDR1 MGHDK, CDR2 SYGVNS. V was pared by 3 bases and J by 3 bases, with 6 bases of the junction left unmatched. CDR3 coding DNA: TGTGCCAGCAGTGAGAGGGGGCTCGGAACAGATACGCAGTATTTT. Translating gives CASSERGLGTDTQYF.

The chain combines TRBV9 with TRBJ2-7; 9 bases agree with TRBD1. V lost 3 bases, J lost 2 bases, and 3 bases stayed unmatched. Germline loops: CDR1 SGDLS, CDR2 YYNGEE. The CDR3 has 14 amino acids. CDR3 in DNA: TGTGCCAGCAGCGGGGGGACAGGGACCTACGAGCAGTACTTC. The encoded protein is CASSGGTGTYEQYF.

The CDR3 DNA sequence: TGTGCCAGCAGCCCCATAGCGGGAGGAGTCACCGGGGAGCTGTTTTTT. Translated, it gives CASSPIAGGVTGELFF. The V and J genes are TRBV7-9 and TRBJ2-2, with 10 bases matching TRBD2. The ends lost 5 bases at V and 4 bases at J; junction bases unmatched: 7. Germline V gene lookup returns CDR1 SEHNR and CDR2 FQNEAQ (reference sequence). The CDR3 extends over 16 amino acids.

In its sample, this clone was seen once. The chain uses TRBV7-9 and TRBJ2-7; tentatively, D is TRBD1 (6 bases). The CDR3 runs 11 residues. Per germline, CDR1 SEHNR and CDR2 FQNEAQ (reference sequence). V lost 4 bases, J lost 7 bases, and 8 bases lay in between. CDR3 bases: TGTGCCAGCAGCTCAGACAGGGAGCAGTACTTC. Protein sequence: CASSSDREQYF.

This rearrangement joins TRBV5-1 to TRBJ2-1; maybe TRBD2 (6 bases). Germline lookup yields CDR1 SGHRS and CDR2 YFSETQ. The V and J ends lost 6 bases and 5 bases respectively, with 15 bases between them. CDR3 size: 14 residues. The DNA for the CDR3 is TGCGCCAGCACCAAAAGCGGGTTTAACAATGAGCAGTTCTTC. Translated, it gives CASTKSGFNNEQFF.

V and J are TRBV19 and TRBJ1-1; D not certain. Per germline, CDR1 LNHDA and CDR2 SQIVND (reference sequence). This CDR3 has 14 residues. Trimming left V 2 bases short and J 1 base short, with 8 bases between. CDR3 protein: CASSIKQKNTEAFF. The CDR3 bases are TGTGCCAGTAGTATAAAACAGAAGAACACTGAAGCTTTCTTT.

The chain recombines TRBV19 with TRBJ2-3; D might be TRBD1 (6 bases). The V gene's germline CDR1 is LNHDA and CDR2 SQIVND (reference sequence). Trimming removed 5 bases at V and 2 bases at J, with 11 bases between. This CDR3 has 14 amino acids. CDR3 nucleotides: TGTGCCAGTAGTTTGACAGGACCCACAGATACGCAGTATTTT. Translating gives CASSLTGPTDTQYF.

The chain links TRBV28 to TRBJ1-1, with D uncertain. Trimming took off 6 bases at V and 11 bases at J, with 10 bases between the two ends. CDR1 MDHEN and CDR2 SYDVKM come from the germline V gene. This CDR3 is 10 amino acids long. In DNA form, the CDR3 reads TGTGCCAGCAGCCGACTTACGGCTTTCTTT. This sequence encodes CASSRLTAFF.

The rearrangement links TRBV7-2 to TRBJ1-2; 7 bases are a match to TRBD1. CDR3 length: 13 residues. V dropped 1 base and J dropped 6; count of bases not matched to a gene: 2. Germline-derived CDR1 and CDR2 are SGHTA and FQGNSA. CDR3 DNA sequence: TGTGCCAGCAGCTTAGGGGGACAGAATGGCTACACCTTC. It encodes CASSLGGQNGYTF.

V usage is TRBV19 and J usage is TRBJ1-5; the D gene is possibly TRBD1 (5 bases). The germline V gene has CDR1 LNHDA and CDR2 SQIVND (reference sequence). There are 18 residues in the CDR3. Trimming took off 1 base at V and 1 base at J, with 17 bases between the two ends. In DNA, the CDR3 is TGTGCCAGTAGTATAGGATTGTCTGGGGCGGGGAGCAATCAGCCCCAGCATTTT. Its protein product is CASSIGLSGAGSNQPQHF.

The genes are TRBV23-1 and TRBJ2-7; a possible D gene is TRBD2 (5 bases). TRBV23-1 is given ORF status, its function remaining uncertain. With 0 bases removed from V and 5 bases from J, the gap between germline ends came to 17 bases. The CDR3 is 16 residues long. CDR3: CASSQSWGEPFDEQYF. Written as DNA, the CDR3 is TGCGCCAGCAGTCAATCTTGGGGAGAGCCCTTCGACGAGCAGTACTTC.

This chain connects TRBV7-7 to TRBJ1-1; D gene unclear. The CDR3 covers 18 residues. In germline, CDR1 is SSHAT, CDR2 FNYEAQ (reference sequence). V was pared by 5 bases and J by 1 base, with 23 bases between. CDR3 protein: CASSKSTNIPMGNTEAFF. CDR3 bases: TGTGCCAGCAGCAAGTCTACTAATATTCCCATGGGGAACACTGAAGCTTTCTTT.

CDR3 nucleotide sequence: TGTGCCAGCAGCTTCGGCGGGGGCCCTGAAAAACTGTTTTTT. This translates into CASSFGGGPEKLFF. The V and J genes are TRBV7-9 and TRBJ1-4, with D possibly being TRBD1 (6 bases). The V gene's germline CDR1 is SEHNR and CDR2 FQNEAQ (reference sequence). The CDR3 sequence is 14 residues long. Trimming left V 3 bases short and J 7 bases short, with 12 bases between.